This entry is about one T cell receptor (beta chain). Antigen specificity is unknown. The CDR3 runs 13 residues. Germline assignment: CDR1 MNHEY and CDR2 SMNVEV (reference sequence). V was pared by 6 bases and J by 7 bases, with 10 bases between. Profiled with immunoSEQ multiplex PCR; TCRdb holds only in-frame clones, not every one. The table includes over 100,000 clones, approximately 84% detected once. The source of the sample is a study of T cell responses to AZD1222 COVID-19 vaccine. Study conclusions and caveats: The donors showed a predominance of white British ancestry and of females, with possible underestimation of clonal diversity. Repertoire sampling occurred only after the peak T cell response.

V usage is TRBV27 and J usage is TRBJ1-6; tentative D call: TRBD1 (5 bases). Sample: peripheral blood, taken on day 0 of AZD1222 vaccination. The clonotype originates from an adult in good health. The CDR3 DNA follows: TGTGCCAGCAGGAGGGACCCCAATTCACCCCTCCACTTT. This gives the protein CASRRDPNSPLHF.